Below, 20 T cell receptor beta chains from the same sample are listed, as sequenced in a study of blood T cell repertoires in COVID-19. Sequenced by immunoSEQ multiplex PCR; TCRdb stores in-frame clones only, minus some. The sample lists 180,000 or so clones; 70% to 90% were seen once. Source material: peripheral blood. Every receptor here comes from a man aged 35 to 55 with active or convalescent COVID-19.

This rearrangement joins TRBV11-1 to TRBJ1-1, with 9 nucleotides matching TRBD1. Germline lookup yields CDR1 SGHAT and CDR2 FQDESV (reference sequence). Unmatched junction bases numbered 1, after V lost 4 bases and J lost 1 base. The CDR3 totals 14 residues. CDR3 region: CASSYRGPNTEAFF. The CDR3 region has the DNA TGTGCCAGCAGCTACAGGGGGCCGAACACTGAAGCTTTCTTT. The whole variable domain, filled in from reference TRBV11-1 and TRBJ1-1, reads EAEVAQSPRYKITEKSQAVAFWCDPISGHATLYWYRQILGQGPELLVQFQDESVVDDSQLPKDRFSAERLKGVDSTLKIQPAELGDSAMYLCASSYRGPNTEAFFGQGTRLTVV.

J is TRBJ2-7 and V is TRBV29-1, with 9 bases matching TRBD1. Trimming removed 4 bases from V and 4 bases from J; junction bases left unmatched: 11. The CDR3 covers 15 residues. CDR1 and CDR2 from the germline V gene are SQVTM and ANQGSEA. The DNA of the CDR3 is TGCAGCGTTGGGATGGGGGACAGGGAGTTTTACGAGCAGTACTTC. As protein: CSVGMGDREFYEQYF.

This sequence joins TRBV4-2 and TRBJ2-1; TRBD1 agrees at 9 bases. The CDR3 is made up of 17 amino acids. Trimming cost V 0 bases and J 7 bases; bases outside gene matches: 10. Per the germline V gene, CDR1 is LGHNA and CDR2 is YNFKEQ. In DNA form, the CDR3 reads TGTGCCAGCAGCCAAGATAGGGGACAGGGTGTAGGGAATGAGCAGTTCTTC. Its protein product is CASSQDRGQGVGNEQFF.

Concerning this clone itself: This sample includes further DNA sequences coding for the same CDR3. This chain joins TRBV3-1 (or the pseudogene TRBV3-2) and TRBJ2-5; TRBD2 might be the D (5 bases). This CDR3 is built from 12 residues. Germline V lookup: CDR1 LGHDT, CDR2 YNNKEL (reference sequence). The germline V and J ends were trimmed by 1 base and 5 bases, with 5 bases remaining between them. CDR3 in DNA: TGTGCCAGCAGCCAAGGCGGGGAGACCCAGTACTTC. This translates into CASSQGGETQYF.

This chain connects TRBV4-3 to TRBJ1-2; 7 bases agree with TRBD1. CDR3 length: 15 amino acids. V was clipped by 4 bases and J by 0 bases; unmatched bases: 5. The V gene's germline CDR1 is LGHNA and CDR2 YSLEER. CDR3 in amino acids: CASSPGDSSNYGYTF. The CDR3 DNA sequence: TGCGCCAGCAGCCCCGGGGACAGCTCTAACTATGGCTACACCTTC.

V and J are TRBV12-3 or TRBV12-4 and TRBJ1-1, with D possibly matching TRBD1 (6 bases). V was clipped by 1 base and J by 7 bases, with 10 bases between them. This CDR3 spans 13 amino acids. In DNA, the CDR3 is TGTGCCAGCAGTTTAGTCAGGGGCAATGAAGCTTTCTTT. Its protein product is CASSLVRGNEAFF.

The chain has TRBV6-5 and TRBJ1-1; D gene unclear. V lost 2 bases, J lost 2 bases, and 6 bases lay in between. This CDR3 has 13 amino acids. Germline lookup yields CDR1 MNHEY and CDR2 SVGAGI. DNA for the CDR3: TGTGCCAGCAGTTACCTCACAAACACTGAAGCTTTCTTT. As protein: CASSYLTNTEAFF.

The V gene is TRBV28, the J gene TRBJ1-5, with D uncertain. Germline V gene sequence: CDR1 MDHEN, CDR2 SYDVKM. The CDR3 is 15 amino acids. V dropped 2 bases and J dropped 5 bases, with 13 bases sitting between them. The DNA for the CDR3 is TGTGCCAGCAGTTTAATGGACCTACTAGATCAGCCCCAGCATTTT. It codes for CASSLMDLLDQPQHF.

Only a few counts were recorded for this clone. The chain is built from TRBV5-6 and TRBJ2-3; TRBD2 aligns across 8 bases. This CDR3 contains 14 residues. V lost 1 base and J lost 6; bases outside the gene matches: 4. Germline V CDR1 and CDR2: SGHDT, YYEEEE. CDR3 protein: CASSLPSGGDTQYF. The CDR3 DNA sequence: TGTGCCAGCAGCTTGCCCAGCGGGGGTGATACGCAGTATTTT. The whole variable domain, filled in from reference TRBV5-6 and TRBJ2-3, reads DAGVTQSPTHLIKTRGQQVTLRCSPKSGHDTVSWYQQALGQGPQFIFQYYEEEERQRGNFPDRFSGHQFPNYSSELNVNALLLGDSALYLCASSLPSGGDTQYFGPGTRLTVL.

CDR3 residues: CASSQTGGEETQYF. DNA of the CDR3: TGTGCCAGCAGCCAAACAGGGGGCGAAGAGACCCAGTACTTC. The V and J genes are TRBV7-2 and TRBJ2-5; TRBD1 aligns across 9 bases. Germline V gives CDR1 SGHTA, CDR2 FQGNSA. V gave up 5 bases and J gave up 3 bases; unmatched junction bases: 4. The CDR3 contains 14 residues.

The rearrangement uses TRBV9 and TRBJ1-1, with 9 bases identical to TRBD1. The CDR3 loop spans 13 amino acids. The germline CDR1 and CDR2 sequences are SGDLS and YYNGEE. V was pared by 9 bases and J by 4 bases, with 7 bases of the junction left unmatched. The CDR3 reads CATGQGLSTEAFF. The CDR3 region has the DNA TGTGCCACCGGACAGGGGTTGAGCACTGAAGCTTTCTTT.

The chain is built from TRBV15 and TRBJ1-5; D is unresolved. CDR3 length: 12 amino acids. Germline assignment: CDR1 LNHNV and CDR2 YYDKDF (reference sequence). The germline V and J ends were trimmed by 0 bases and 11 bases, with 8 bases remaining between them. The CDR3: CATSREFGSQHF. CDR3 coding DNA: TGTGCCACCAGCAGAGAATTTGGCTCCCAGCATTTT.

This rearrangement joins TRBV6-2 or TRBV6-3 to TRBJ2-7, with D unresolved. The V end was cut by 1 base, the J end by 3 bases, with 4 bases between. Looked up from germline, CDR1 is MNHEY and CDR2 is SVGEGT. The CDR3 has 12 residues. CDR3 residues: CASSYLDYEQYF. The CDR3 DNA sequence: TGTGCCAGCAGTTACTTAGACTACGAGCAGTACTTC.

This clone was recorded only once. CDR3 in DNA: TGTGCCAGCAGCTCAGCACACTACCGCACAGATACGCAGTATTTT. Its protein is CASSSAHYRTDTQYF. This chain links TRBV7-9 with TRBJ2-3; D is ambiguous. The CDR3 has 15 residues. Germline CDR1 and CDR2: SEHNR and FQNEAQ (reference sequence). The ends were cut back, 4 bases at V and 1 base at J, with 12 bases in the middle.

V is TRBV3-1 (or the pseudogene TRBV3-2) and J is TRBJ2-6, with D possibly TRBD2 on 5 matching bases. V lost 4 bases to trimming and J lost 12 bases, with 16 bases between them. The CDR3 covers 14 residues. CDR1 LGHDT and CDR2 YNNKEL come from the germline V gene (reference sequence). The CDR3 spells CASSRGGTRSVLTF. The CDR3 nucleotides are TGTGCCAGCAGCCGTGGAGGAACAAGGAGCGTCCTGACTTTC.

The chain combines TRBV19 with TRBJ2-5; 10 bases line up with TRBD2. From germline, CDR1 is LNHDA and CDR2 SQIVND (reference sequence). V dropped 3 bases and J dropped 5; count of bases not matched to a gene: 9. There are 16 residues in the CDR3. The CDR3 region is CASSMTSGGAWETQYF. The CDR3 DNA sequence: TGTGCCAGTAGTATGACCAGCGGGGGGGCATGGGAGACCCAGTACTTC.

Only one count was recorded for this clone. The chain recombines TRBV7-2 with TRBJ1-4; possibly TRBD1 for D (5 bases). V shed 2 bases and J shed 4 bases, with 14 bases lying between them. Germline V CDR1 and CDR2: SGHTA, FQGNSA. CDR3 length equals 16 residues. The CDR3 DNA follows: TGTGCCAGCAGCTTACTCGGGCAGGGAGGTAATGAAAAACTGTTTTTT. As protein: CASSLLGQGGNEKLFF.

This clone was observed once. DNA of the CDR3: TGTGCCAGCAGTCTCGATCGGGGGGCAGGTACTGAAGCTTTCTTT. Translation gives CASSLDRGAGTEAFF. The chain is built from TRBV6-5 and TRBJ1-1; D possibly corresponds to TRBD1 (6 bases). V dropped 5 bases and J dropped 5 bases, with 18 bases sitting between them. Germline CDR1 reads MNHEY; CDR2 reads SVGAGI. The CDR3 runs to 15 residues.

The chain joins TRBV6-1 to TRBJ1-5; unclear D gene. The germline V and J ends were trimmed by 1 base and 11 bases, with 18 bases remaining between them. CDR1 is MNHNS, CDR2 SASEGT, per germline. The CDR3 has 15 amino acids. The CDR3 spells CASSEVKNPRSAQHF. The CDR3 DNA follows: TGTGCCAGCAGTGAAGTGAAGAACCCCCGTTCGGCCCAGCATTTT.

The chain recombines TRBV3-1 (or the pseudogene TRBV3-2) with TRBJ2-1; TRBD1 matches 10 bases. The trim removed 3 bases at V and 6 bases at J, leaving 2 bases unmatched. The CDR3 consists of 14 residues. Germline V gene lookup returns CDR1 LGHDT and CDR2 YNNKEL (reference sequence). The CDR3 here is CASSHRDRGNEQFF. The CDR3 bases are TGTGCCAGCAGCCACCGGGACAGGGGCAATGAGCAGTTCTTC.